The present T cell receptor (beta chain) was sequenced within a study of OX40 agonist ivuxolimab in advanced cancers. Background on the study: With a range of about 23 to 90, age averaged roughly 60 years, and 65% to 90% were male. Three patients, one with hepatocellular carcinoma and two with cutaneous melanoma, responded partially. Prior therapy, whether anti-PD-1, anti-PD-L1 or anti-CTLA-4, was allowed, and roughly 40% had some.

Sequencing was performed with immunoSEQ multiplex PCR; in TCRdb, only in-frame clones are kept and a portion is missing. The sample records 85,000 to 100,000 clones, 85% to 90% being singletons. Findings of the study overall: Expanded clones belonging to CD8+ T cells outnumbered, on average, those of CD4+.

Points on this clone: What it binds is unknown.

The CDR3 length is 17 residues. The junction had 6 bases not matched to a gene; V was cut back by 1 base and J by 0 bases. Germline lookup yields CDR1 SGHDN and CDR2 FVKESK. The sample consisted of CD4+ or CD8+ T cells sorted from blood, taken in a trial of the OX40 agonist ivuxolimab. The TCR was taken from an adult with an advanced solid tumor such as melanoma, head and neck, liver or kidney cancer. This sequence joins TRBV14 and TRBJ2-4, with TRBD2 matching over 7 bases. CDR3 protein: CASSQGGGLLAKNIQYF. CDR3 coding DNA: TGTGCCAGCAGCCAAGGGGGAGGGCTGTTAGCCAAAAACATTCAGTACTTC.